This is a list of T cell receptor beta chains from one sample in a study of T cell changes during pregnancy in multiple sclerosis. Profiled with immunoSEQ multiplex PCR; TCRdb holds only in-frame clones, not every one. The table records around 95,000 clones, approximately 90% of them present only once. The specimen was peripheral blood, collected after pregnancy. Every receptor here comes from a female donor in good health, enrolled as a control in a pregnancy study. The CDR3 runs from the conserved cysteine through the conserved F or W.

TRBV7-8	16	CASSLGGQGVGETQYF
TRBV10-3	18	CAISESGSTGGPYNEQFF
TRBV2	15	CASSNSGRAAGELFF
TRBV7-2	14	CASSFGSRNEKLFF
TRBV7-8	15	CASTLREGTGDKAFF
TRBV29-1	11	CSVTQGNGYTF
TRBV7-9	13	CASSLAENQPQHF
TRBV28	12	CASTGGRQPQHF
TRBV6-5	15	CASSYQPSSTDTQYF
TRBV7-3	16	CASSLNGGASGETQYF
TRBV5-8	14	CASSKGHHNEKLFF
TRBV6-5	15	CASRSLGGGNTEAFF
TRBV5-1	15	CASRRTSGRDNEQFF
TRBV5-1	14	CASSSSTGLSEQYF
TRBV19	13	CASQDRSNEKLFF
TRBV10-3	13	CATRDTQNTEAFF
TRBV6-4	15	CASSALAGIYNEQFF
TRBV5-1	13	CASSLAAGYEQYF
TRBV7-8	17	CASSLASGRAQTDTQYF
TRBV27	14	CASSFSTGDYGYTF
TRBV2	12	CASHISNYGYTF
TRBV7-2	14	CASSPGLAGGPKYF
TRBV7-9	14	CASSLTDGNSPLHF
TRBV7-6	14	CASSILSGGGEQYF
TRBV27	14	CASSFRGGNTEAFF
TRBV27	14	CASSNRGGNSPLHF